This TCR beta chain is from a study of CD8 T cells in ankylosing spondylitis. Whole-study results and caveats: In reactive arthritis synovial fluid and blood, some motif variants had been reported before. Characteristic, it appeared, of ankylosing spondylitis blood was a TCR beta motif of seven or eight highly homologous variants. Disease-linked clones reportedly showed significant enrichment in matched ankylosing spondylitis synovial fluid. Clones linked to disease, bearing a CD8+ phenotype, were relatively rare in peripheral blood.

Many counts were recorded for this clonotype. What it binds is not known. Using its own MiXCR run on the 5' RACE reads, TCRdb lists one record per CDR3 protein. The table includes about 220,000 distinct CDR3 sequences, around 7.9% detected once. Germline V gene data show CDR1 as SQVTM and CDR2 as ANQGSEA. Trimming pared 3 bases from V and 7 bases from J, leaving 13 bases between. The CDR3 has 13 amino acids. The sequenced sample was blood, either unsorted or a sorted T cell fraction (not recorded which). The chain joins TRBV29-1 to TRBJ2-1; D is unresolved. The TCR was taken from a male donor with ankylosing spondylitis. The CDR3 here is CSVESRLSNEQFF. The CDR3, as DNA: TGCAGCGTTGAGTCCAGGCTAAGTAATGAGCAGTTCTTC.